These T cell receptor beta chains were read from a single sample in a study of shared clonotypes between healthy human individuals. Sequenced by immunoSEQ multiplex PCR; TCRdb stores in-frame clones only, minus some. The sample includes fewer than 550,000 clones, 60% to 80% seen only once; the top ten take approximately 13%. The sequencing input was PBMCs. Receptors originate from a woman aged 40 to 50 in good health. Some clones in this sample may be carry-over from other donors' samples. CDR3s include the opening cysteine and the closing phenylalanine or tryptophan. D genes are given only for firm matches. Part of the rows lack a size; the others show once, few, many or a class for expanded clones.

d_gene | abundance | j_gene | v_gene | len | CDR3aa | CDR3nt
- | - | TRBJ2-7 | TRBV19 | 15 | CASSIQGFSGYEQYF | TGTGCCAGTAGTATCCAGGGCTTCTCGGGCTACGAGCAGTACTTC
- | - | TRBJ2-3 | TRBV18 | 18 | CASSPFLAGGFSTDTQYF | TGTGCCAGCTCACCCTTCCTTGCTGGGGGTTTCAGCACAGATACGCAGTATTTT
- | - | TRBJ1-4 | TRBV7-9 | 13 | CASSLRRDEKLFF | TGTGCCAGCAGCTTAAGAAGGGATGAAAAACTGTTTTTT
TRBD2 | - | TRBJ2-1 | TRBV11-3 | 17 | CASSLGMGGSSYNEQFF | TGTGCCAGCAGCTTAGGGATGGGCGGGAGCTCCTACAATGAGCAGTTCTTC
- | - | TRBJ1-3 | TRBV28 | 16 | CASSSLLIRTGNTIYF | TGTGCCAGCAGTTCCCTACTGATTAGGACTGGAAACACCATATATTTT
- | - | TRBJ1-2 | TRBV30 | 13 | CAWRTAANYGYTF | TGTGCCTGGAGAACAGCTGCGAACTATGGCTACACCTTC
- | - | TRBJ1-2 | TRBV2 | 13 | CASTLTGDYGYTF | TGTGCCAGCACCCTGACAGGAGACTATGGCTACACCTTC
- | - | TRBJ2-7 | TRBV15 | 17 | CATSRDLQKRISYEQYF | TGTGCCACCAGCAGAGATCTCCAAAAGCGGATCTCCTACGAGCAGTACTTC
TRBD1 | - | TRBJ1-5 | TRBV2 | 14 | CASKDRGRFQVQHF | TGTGCCAGCAAAGACAGGGGGCGTTTTCAGGTCCAGCATTTT
- | once | TRBJ1-1 | TRBV15 | 15 | CATSTVQGLNTEAFF | TGTGCCACCAGCACGGTACAGGGCTTGAACACTGAAGCTTTCTTT
- | - | TRBJ1-2 | TRBV7-5 | 16 | CVRSLAYTGIIYGYTF | TGTGTCAGAAGCTTAGCTTACACAGGGATTATCTATGGCTACACCTTC
TRBD1 | - | TRBJ2-6 | TRBV10-3 | 17 | CAIPTGTGSPGANVLTF | TGTGCCATCCCGACCGGGACAGGGTCGCCTGGGGCCAACGTCCTGACTTTC
- | many | TRBJ2-1 | TRBV28 | 12 | CASSPRAGQQFF | TGTGCCAGCAGTCCCCGGGCCGGCCAGCAGTTCTTC
TRBD1 | few | TRBJ1-2 | TRBV30 | 15 | CAWVIRTGGFYGYTF | TGTGCCTGGGTTATTAGGACAGGGGGTTTCTATGGCTACACCTTC
- | - | TRBJ2-7 | TRBV29-1 | 15 | CSVEDPNAGSYEQYF | TGCAGCGTTGAAGATCCAAATGCGGGGTCCTACGAGCAGTACTTC
TRBD1 | - | TRBJ1-1 | TRBV4-1 | 16 | CASSSPGQGVNTEAFF | TGCGCCAGCAGCTCACCGGGACAGGGGGTGAACACTGAAGCTTTCTTT
TRBD1 | once | TRBJ2-7 | TRBV5-8 | 14 | CASRVDRGRYEQYF | TGTGCCAGCAGAGTTGACAGGGGTAGGTACGAGCAGTACTTC
- | - | TRBJ1-1 | TRBV7-2 | 14 | CASSPYTGNTEAFF | TGTGCCAGCAGCCCTTACACAGGAAACACTGAAGCTTTCTTT
- | few | TRBJ1-2 | TRBV5-4 | 13 | CASSLEGYGGYTF | TGTGCCAGCAGCTTGGAAGGGTATGGTGGCTACACCTTC
- | - | TRBJ1-5 | TRBV28 | 15 | CASTNLGGATQPQHF | TGTGCCAGCACGAATTTGGGGGGGGCAACACAGCCCCAGCATTTT
TRBD2 | - | TRBJ2-7 | TRBV4-3 | 15 | CASSWGRAGSYEQYF | TGCGCCAGCAGCTGGGGGAGGGCCGGGTCCTACGAGCAGTACTTC
- | few | TRBJ1-5 | TRBV28 | 13 | CAIREGLNQPQHF | TGTGCCATACGGGAGGGTCTTAATCAGCCCCAGCATTTT
TRBD2 | many | TRBJ2-1 | TRBV7-9 | 14 | CASSLSGRADEQFF | TGTGCCAGCAGCTTAAGCGGGAGAGCGGATGAGCAGTTCTTC
TRBD1 | - | TRBJ1-3 | TRBV30 | 16 | CAWSALTGGAGNTIYF | TGTGCCTGGAGTGCGCTGACAGGGGGAGCTGGAAACACCATATATTTT
- | - | TRBJ2-1 | TRBV6-6 | 15 | CASSVAEPSYNEQFF | TGTGCCAGCAGTGTAGCGGAGCCTTCCTACAATGAGCAGTTCTTC
TRBD2 | - | TRBJ2-1 | TRBV7-9 | 16 | CASSLGLAGGIDEQFF | TGTGCCAGCAGCTTAGGACTAGCGGGAGGTATAGATGAGCAGTTCTTC
- | - | TRBJ2-7 | TRBV27 | 13 | CASSSILTGEQYF | TGTGCCAGCAGTTCGATCCTAACTGGCGAGCAGTACTTC
- | - | TRBJ1-5 | TRBV28 | 15 | CASSYSLGGMQPQHF | TGTGCCAGCAGTTACTCCCTCGGGGGGATGCAGCCCCAGCATTTT
- | - | TRBJ2-1 | TRBV6-1 | 14 | CASSLGGGGNEQFF | TGTGCCAGCAGCTTAGGGGGTGGGGGCAATGAGCAGTTCTTC
- | - | TRBJ2-5 | TRBV7-2 | 14 | CASSLAGTQETQYF | TGTGCCAGCAGCTTAGCGGGGACACAAGAGACCCAGTACTTC
- | - | TRBJ2-6 | TRBV11-1 | 16 | CASSSIVPSGANVLTF | TGTGCCAGCAGTTCAATTGTGCCCTCTGGGGCCAACGTCCTGACTTTC
TRBD2 | - | TRBJ2-7 | TRBV6-5 | 14 | CASSRGLAGDGQYF | TGTGCCAGCAGTCGGGGACTAGCGGGAGACGGGCAGTACTTC
TRBD1 | - | TRBJ2-5 | TRBV5-6 | 14 | CASSITGVQETQYF | TGTGCCAGCAGCATAACAGGGGTTCAAGAGACCCAGTACTTC
- | few | TRBJ2-7 | TRBV7-3 | 13 | CASSLYGRGEQYF | TGTGCCAGCAGCTTATACGGGAGAGGCGAGCAGTACTTC
- | - | TRBJ2-7 | TRBV9 | 14 | CASSVVWGSSEQYF | TGTGCCAGCAGCGTAGTGTGGGGCTCCAGCGAGCAGTACTTC
- | - | TRBJ2-2 | TRBV7-2 | 13 | CASSPIFTGELFF | TGTGCCAGCAGCCCCATCTTCACCGGGGAGCTGTTTTTT
TRBD1 | - | TRBJ2-1 | TRBV27 | 15 | CASSPGTGLYNEQFF | TGTGCCAGCAGTCCCGGGACAGGTCTATACAATGAGCAGTTCTTC
TRBD2 | - | TRBJ2-5 | TRBV27 | 16 | CASSSRLAGGAETQYF | TGTGCCAGCAGTTCACGACTAGCGGGAGGAGCAGAGACCCAGTACTTC
TRBD2 | - | TRBJ2-2 | TRBV7-8 | 17 | CASSLAASGTNTGELFF | TGTGCCAGCAGCTTAGCCGCTAGCGGCACGAACACCGGGGAGCTGTTTTTT
- | - | TRBJ2-1 | TRBV5-4 | 15 | CASSPGTGSYNEQFF | TGTGCCAGCAGCCCCGGGACGGGGTCCTACAATGAGCAGTTCTTC
- | - | TRBJ1-1 | TRBV15 | 13 | CATSRDLGGPSHF | TGTGCCACCAGCAGAGATCTGGGGGGCCCATCCCACTTT